Listed below are T cell receptor beta chains from one sample, sequenced in a study of cytomegalovirus exposure and HLA in healthy donors. Method: immunoSEQ multiplex PCR; TCRdb's copy keeps in-frame clones and lacks some. The sample includes about 270,000 clones, 80% to 90% of them seen just once. The source material was PBMCs. These receptors were taken from a young woman in good health and CMV-seronegative. The CDR3 runs from the conserved cysteine through the conserved F or W. The order of the fields is D gene, V gene, J gene, clone size, CDR3 protein, CDR3 DNA. D genes are given only for firm matches. Size values are once, few and many counts, or a class for expanded clones, and some rows have none.

D: .
V: TRBV7-9
J: TRBJ2-4
size: .
CDR3: CASSLETGRVTKNIQYF
DNA: TGTGCCAGCAGCTTAGAAACAGGGAGGGTAACCAAAAACATTCAGTACTTC

D: .
V: TRBV5-1
J: TRBJ2-3
size: .
CDR3: CASSLAGVRGDTQYF
DNA: TGCGCCAGCAGCTTGGCCGGGGTCCGGGGGGATACGCAGTATTTT

D: .
V: TRBV7-2
J: TRBJ2-7
size: .
CDR3: CASSSRLGSSYEQYF
DNA: TGTGCCAGCAGCTCTCGACTAGGGAGCTCCTACGAGCAGTACTTC

D: TRBD2
V: TRBV5-4
J: TRBJ2-3
size: .
CDR3: CASSSSSGERLYTQYF
DNA: TGTGCCAGCAGCTCGTCTAGCGGGGAGCGGTTGTATACGCAGTATTTT

D: .
V: TRBV2
J: TRBJ2-7
size: .
CDR3: CASSATPSSYEQYF
DNA: TGTGCCAGCAGTGCGACGCCTAGCTCCTACGAGCAGTACTTC

D: TRBD1
V: TRBV30
J: TRBJ1-1
size: .
CDR3: CASRRQGVNTEAFF
DNA: TGTGCCTCGAGGAGACAGGGTGTGAACACTGAAGCTTTCTTT

D: .
V: TRBV6-6
J: TRBJ2-3
size: .
CDR3: CASSNRLDTQYF
DNA: TGTGCCAGCAGCAACAGGTTAGATACGCAGTATTTT

D: TRBD1
V: TRBV28
J: TRBJ1-6
size: .
CDR3: CASSKGGRTNSPLHF
DNA: TGTGCCAGCAGTAAAGGGGGCAGAACCAATTCACCCCTCCACTTT

D: .
V: TRBV19
J: TRBJ2-2
size: .
CDR3: CASSRSPQVGELFF
DNA: TGTGCCAGTTCCCGGTCTCCCCAGGTCGGGGAGCTGTTTTTT

D: TRBD2
V: TRBV9
J: TRBJ2-3
size: .
CDR3: CASSLGTSQFDTQYF
DNA: TGTGCCAGCAGCCTAGGGACTAGTCAATTCGATACGCAGTATTTT

D: TRBD1
V: TRBV25-1
J: TRBJ2-7
size: .
CDR3: CASIGQGVVEQYF
DNA: TGTGCCAGCATAGGACAGGGAGTCGTCGAGCAGTACTTC

D: TRBD2
V: TRBV2
J: TRBJ2-3
size: once
CDR3: CASRLLAGGPDTQYF
DNA: TGTGCCAGCAGGTTACTAGCGGGAGGGCCAGATACGCAGTATTTT

D: .
V: TRBV7-9
J: TRBJ2-5
size: few
CDR3: CASSSRRETQYF
DNA: TGTGCCAGCAGTTCTAGGAGGGAGACCCAGTACTTC

D: TRBD2
V: TRBV27
J: TRBJ2-1
size: .
CDR3: CASKPGLGHNEQFF
DNA: TGTGCCAGCAAACCGGGACTAGGACACAATGAGCAGTTCTTC

D: .
V: TRBV15
J: TRBJ1-4
size: .
CDR3: CATSRRQSNEKLFF
DNA: TGTGCCACCAGCAGACGACAGAGTAATGAAAAACTGTTTTTT

D: .
V: TRBV21-1
J: TRBJ1-5
size: .
CDR3: CASDPGGTRSNQPQHF
DNA: TGTGCCAGCGACCCAGGGGGGACACGTAGCAATCAGCCCCAGCATTTT

D: TRBD1
V: TRBV5-1
J: TRBJ2-5
size: .
CDR3: CASSTGQGQETQYF
DNA: TGCGCCAGCAGCACTGGACAGGGCCAAGAGACCCAGTACTTC

D: .
V: TRBV7-7
J: TRBJ2-1
size: .
CDR3: CASSPGHLNEQFF
DNA: TGTGCTAGCAGTCCGGGACATCTCAATGAGCAGTTCTTC

D: .
V: TRBV6-5
J: TRBJ1-1
size: .
CDR3: CASSYSYGDTEAFF
DNA: TGTGCCAGCAGTTACTCGTACGGGGACACTGAAGCTTTCTTT

D: TRBD1
V: TRBV5-6
J: TRBJ2-2
size: .
CDR3: CASSPRTGADTGELFF
DNA: TGTGCCAGCAGCCCCAGGACAGGGGCGGACACCGGGGAGCTGTTTTTT

D: .
V: TRBV5-6
J: TRBJ1-5
size: .
CDR3: CASSLDATDNQPQHF
DNA: TGTGCCAGCAGCTTGGATGCAACAGATAATCAGCCCCAGCATTTT

D: TRBD1
V: TRBV4-1
J: TRBJ2-2
size: .
CDR3: CASSQDRQGFTGELFF
DNA: TGCGCCAGCAGCCAAGATCGACAGGGTTTCACCGGGGAGCTGTTTTTT

D: .
V: TRBV18
J: TRBJ2-3
size: .
CDR3: CASSLGRSTDTQYF
DNA: TGTGCCAGCTCACTCGGCAGGTCCACAGATACGCAGTATTTT

D: TRBD1
V: TRBV6-6
J: TRBJ2-3
size: .
CDR3: CASSYSQGGTDTQYF
DNA: TGTGCCAGCAGTTACTCTCAGGGGGGCACAGATACGCAGTATTTT

D: .
V: TRBV30
J: TRBJ1-6
size: .
CDR3: CAWSVEFGNSPLHF
DNA: TGTGCCTGGAGTGTGGAGTTTGGGAATTCACCCCTCCACTTT

D: .
V: TRBV19
J: TRBJ1-4
size: .
CDR3: CASIEGGARTNEKLFF
DNA: TGTGCCAGTATCGAGGGCGGGGCCAGAACTAATGAAAAACTGTTTTTT

D: .
V: TRBV2
J: TRBJ2-6
size: .
CDR3: CASSAGRSSGANVLTF
DNA: TGTGCCAGCAGTGCAGGCCGTAGCTCTGGGGCCAACGTCCTGACTTTC

D: .
V: TRBV19
J: TRBJ1-4
size: .
CDR3: CASSIFGGNEKLFF
DNA: TGTGCCAGTAGTATATTCGGAGGGAATGAAAAACTGTTTTTT

D: .
V: TRBV30
J: TRBJ2-1
size: .
CDR3: CAWSEDTSSYNEQFF
DNA: TGTGCCTGGAGTGAAGATACTAGCTCCTACAATGAGCAGTTCTTC

D: .
V: TRBV6-5
J: TRBJ1-2
size: once
CDR3: CASSYEGQNYGYTF
DNA: TGTGCCAGCAGTTACGAGGGCCAGAACTATGGCTACACCTTC

D: .
V: TRBV4-1
J: TRBJ1-2
size: .
CDR3: CASSQEEPGNYGYTF
DNA: TGCGCCAGCAGCCAAGAAGAGCCCGGTAACTATGGCTACACCTTC

D: .
V: TRBV5-1
J: TRBJ1-2
size: .
CDR3: CASSFPQGFGYGYTF
DNA: TGCGCCAGCAGCTTCCCTCAGGGGTTTGGCTATGGCTACACCTTC

D: .
V: TRBV6-5
J: TRBJ1-1
size: .
CDR3: CASSYFRLNTEAFF
DNA: TGTGCCAGCAGTTACTTCCGTTTGAACACTGAAGCTTTCTTT

D: .
V: TRBV5-8
J: TRBJ2-2
size: .
CDR3: CASSLGQMNTGELFF
DNA: TGTGCCAGCAGCTTGGGACAAATGAACACCGGGGAGCTGTTTTTT

D: .
V: TRBV11-3
J: TRBJ2-5
size: .
CDR3: CASSFGVQETQYF
DNA: TGTGCCAGCAGCTTCGGGGTCCAAGAGACCCAGTACTTC

D: TRBD1
V: TRBV10-3
J: TRBJ1-1
size: .
CDR3: CAISDRGDEAFF
DNA: TGTGCCATCAGTGACAGGGGGGATGAAGCTTTCTTT

D: TRBD1
V: TRBV11-3
J: TRBJ1-2
size: .
CDR3: CASSLAGGYGYTF
DNA: TGTGCCAGCAGCTTAGCAGGGGGCTATGGCTACACCTTC

D: .
V: TRBV19
J: TRBJ1-2
size: .
CDR3: CASFSGQSYGYTF
DNA: TGTGCCAGTTTTTCCGGACAGAGCTATGGCTACACCTTC

D: .
V: TRBV5-1
J: TRBJ2-5
size: .
CDR3: CASSINTGGETQYF
DNA: TGCGCCAGCAGCATTAACACTGGGGGGGAGACCCAGTACTTC

D: TRBD1
V: TRBV2
J: TRBJ1-5
size: .
CDR3: CASRRGQGDNQPQHF
DNA: TGTGCCAGCAGGCGGGGACAGGGGGACAATCAGCCCCAGCATTTT

D: .
V: TRBV19
J: TRBJ2-7
size: .
CDR3: CASTSPGGSYEQYF
DNA: TGTGCCAGTACCTCACCAGGGGGGTCCTACGAGCAGTACTTC

D: TRBD1
V: TRBV7-2
J: TRBJ1-5
size: few
CDR3: CASSPPGLGQGARNQPQHF
DNA: TGTGCCAGCAGCCCCCCAGGGCTCGGACAGGGGGCCCGCAATCAGCCCCAGCATTTT

D: .
V: TRBV30
J: TRBJ2-7
size: once
CDR3: CAWSVPGDYEQYF
DNA: TGTGCCTGGAGTGTACCCGGGGACTACGAGCAGTACTTC

D: TRBD1
V: TRBV11-2
J: TRBJ2-7
size: .
CDR3: CASSLGDSTYEQYF
DNA: TGTGCCAGCAGCTTGGGGGACAGTACTTACGAGCAGTACTTC

D: TRBD1
V: TRBV14
J: TRBJ2-7
size: .
CDR3: CASSQTQGAGEQYF
DNA: TGTGCCAGCAGCCAAACACAGGGGGCCGGGGAGCAGTACTTC

D: .
V: TRBV9
J: TRBJ2-6
size: .
CDR3: CASSGQTESGANVLTF
DNA: TGTGCCAGCAGCGGACAGACAGAATCTGGGGCCAACGTCCTGACTTTC

D: TRBD2
V: TRBV5-4
J: TRBJ2-7
size: .
CDR3: CASSLPGLAGREQYF
DNA: TGTGCCAGCAGCCTACCCGGGTTAGCGGGTCGCGAGCAGTACTTC

D: .
V: TRBV18
J: TRBJ1-3
size: once
CDR3: CASSPPTATGNTIYF
DNA: TGTGCCAGCTCACCACCCACAGCTACTGGAAACACCATATATTTT

D: .
V: TRBV2
J: TRBJ1-5
size: .
CDR3: CASSPQGYQPQHF
DNA: TGTGCCAGCAGTCCTCAGGGATATCAGCCCCAGCATTTT

D: TRBD2
V: TRBV29-1
J: TRBJ2-1
size: once
CDR3: CSGRTSGLLSSYNEQFF
DNA: TGCAGCGGTCGAACTAGCGGACTTTTGAGCTCCTACAATGAGCAGTTCTTC

D: .
V: TRBV15
J: TRBJ2-7
size: .
CDR3: CATSRISDASYEQYF
DNA: TGTGCCACCAGCAGAATTAGCGACGCATCCTACGAGCAGTACTTC

D: TRBD1
V: TRBV7-3
J: TRBJ2-3
size: .
CDR3: CASRRNRDRDSTDTQYF
DNA: TGTGCCAGCAGGCGAAACCGGGACAGGGACAGCACAGATACGCAGTATTTT

D: TRBD1
V: TRBV7-2
J: TRBJ1-6
size: few
CDR3: CASSPGTGNGSPLHF
DNA: TGTGCCAGCAGCCCCGGGACAGGGAATGGGTCACCCCTCCACTTT

D: .
V: TRBV7-6
J: TRBJ2-7
size: .
CDR3: CASSSNRGDEQYF
DNA: TGTGCCAGCAGCTCAAACCGGGGAGACGAGCAGTACTTC

D: .
V: TRBV6-1
J: TRBJ2-5
size: .
CDR3: CASSRQETQYF
DNA: TGTGCCAGCAGCAGGCAAGAGACCCAGTACTTC